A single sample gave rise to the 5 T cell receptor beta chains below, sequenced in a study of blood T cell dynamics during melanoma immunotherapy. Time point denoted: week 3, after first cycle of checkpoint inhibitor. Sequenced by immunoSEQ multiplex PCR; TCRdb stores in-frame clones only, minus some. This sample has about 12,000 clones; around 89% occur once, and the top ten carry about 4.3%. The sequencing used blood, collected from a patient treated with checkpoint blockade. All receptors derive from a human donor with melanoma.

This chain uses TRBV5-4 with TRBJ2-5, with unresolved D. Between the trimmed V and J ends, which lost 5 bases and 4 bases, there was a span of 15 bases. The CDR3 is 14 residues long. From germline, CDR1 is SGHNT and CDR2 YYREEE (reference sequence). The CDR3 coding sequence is TGTGCCAGCAGTTCTTTGGGATCCCTAGAGACCCAGTACTTC. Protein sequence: CASSSLGSLETQYF.

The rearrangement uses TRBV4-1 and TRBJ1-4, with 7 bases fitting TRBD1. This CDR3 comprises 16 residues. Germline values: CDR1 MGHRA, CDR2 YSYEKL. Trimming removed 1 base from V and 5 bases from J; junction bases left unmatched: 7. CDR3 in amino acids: CASSQVWGQPNEKLFF. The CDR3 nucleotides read TGCGCCAGCAGCCAAGTTTGGGGACAGCCCAATGAAAAACTGTTTTTT.

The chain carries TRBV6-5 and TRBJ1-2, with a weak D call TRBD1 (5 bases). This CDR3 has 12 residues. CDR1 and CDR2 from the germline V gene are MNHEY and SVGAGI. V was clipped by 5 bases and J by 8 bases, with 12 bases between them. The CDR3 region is CASSPWDGGYTF. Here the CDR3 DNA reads TGTGCCAGCAGTCCGTGGGACGGCGGCTACACCTTC.

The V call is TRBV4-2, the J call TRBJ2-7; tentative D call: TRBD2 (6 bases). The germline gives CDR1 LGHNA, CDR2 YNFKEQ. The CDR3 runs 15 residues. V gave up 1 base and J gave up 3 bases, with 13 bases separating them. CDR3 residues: CASSQVGGTIYEQYF. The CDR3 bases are TGTGCCAGCAGCCAAGTGGGGGGAACAATCTACGAGCAGTACTTC.

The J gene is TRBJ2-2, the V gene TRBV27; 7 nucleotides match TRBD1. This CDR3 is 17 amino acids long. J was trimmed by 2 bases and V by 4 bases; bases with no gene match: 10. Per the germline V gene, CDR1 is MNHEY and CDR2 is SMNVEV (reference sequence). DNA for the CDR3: TGTGCCAGCAGTTCACTTACCGACAGGGATAACACCGGGGAGCTGTTTTTT. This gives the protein CASSSLTDRDNTGELFF.